The 6 T cell receptor beta chains in this list originate from one sample, sequenced in a study of shared clonotypes between healthy human individuals. Clones were read by immunoSEQ multiplex PCR, and TCRdb kept only the in-frame ones, dropping some. This repertoire shows roughly 2,500,000 clones, 93% found once; its top ten account for 0.36%. The specimen sequenced was naive CD4+ T cells from PBMCs. The subset here: CD45RA+ positively selected. These TCRs come from a man between 18 and 35 years old in good health. Some clones in this sample may be carry-over from other donors' samples.

CDR3 protein: CASSIQWPTGLGTDTQYF. As DNA, the CDR3 is TGCGCCAGCAGCATACAATGGCCGACAGGGTTGGGCACAGATACGCAGTATTTT. The gene calls are TRBV5-1 and TRBJ2-3, with 7 positions matching TRBD1. Trimming removed 4 bases from V and 1 base from J; junction bases left unmatched: 15. The CDR3 covers 18 residues. Per the germline V gene, CDR1 is SGHRS and CDR2 is YFSETQ. The whole variable domain, remainder taken from reference TRBV5-1 and TRBJ2-3, is KAGVTQTPRYLIKTRGQQVTLSCSPISGHRSVSWYQQTPGQGLQFLFEYFSETQRNKGNFPGRFSGRQFSNSRSEMNVSTLELGDSALYLCASSIQWPTGLGTDTQYFGPGTRLTVL.

The chain employs TRBV15 and TRBJ2-1; the D gene is possibly TRBD2 (6 bases). The V end lost 2 bases, the J end lost 2 bases, and 10 bases lay between the germline ends. Germline CDR1 is LNHNV and CDR2 is YYDKDF (reference sequence). This CDR3 is built from 15 residues. For the CDR3, the DNA is TGTGCCACCAGCAGAACGGGACTGGCCTACAATGAGCAGTTCTTC. Its protein is CATSRTGLAYNEQFF.

The chain recombines TRBV10-3 with TRBJ2-1, with 9 positions matching TRBD2. Losses at the gene ends were 6 bases for V and 7 bases for J; bases not matched to a gene: 10. Germline V gene sequence: CDR1 ENHRY, CDR2 SYGVKD. This CDR3 spans 15 amino acids. The CDR3 loop reads CAIREPSGVRNEQFF. The CDR3 DNA sequence: TGTGCCATCAGGGAACCTAGCGGGGTGAGGAATGAGCAGTTCTTC.

The rearrangement joins TRBV13 to TRBJ2-7; weak D call: TRBD1 (7 bases). The length of the CDR3 is 15 residues. The germline V gene encodes CDR1 PRHDT and CDR2 FYEKMQ (reference sequence). The ends were cut back, 3 bases at V and 3 bases at J, with 15 bases in the middle. The DNA for the CDR3 is TGTGCCAGCAGCTTTGCAGGGCAGGGGGGCTACGAGCAGTACTTC. Its translation: CASSFAGQGGYEQYF.

As to this clone: This specimen includes other DNA sequences encoding the same CDR3. The chain has TRBV18 and TRBJ2-5; the match to TRBD1 covers 9 bases. The CDR3 has 13 residues. Germline values: CDR1 KGHSH, CDR2 LQKENI. The V and J ends lost 5 bases and 5 bases, in that order; junction bases with no gene match: 3. The DNA for the CDR3 is TGTGCCAGCTCAGGACAGGGGAGCGAGACCCAGTACTTC. This gives the protein CASSGQGSETQYF.

The V call is TRBV27, the J call TRBJ1-5; D remains unclear. Between the trimmed V and J ends, which lost 9 bases and 0 bases, there was a span of 15 bases. CDR3 size: 15 residues. Germline CDR1 reads MNHEY; CDR2 reads SMNVEV (reference sequence). The CDR3 is CARGGHCDSNQPQHF. CDR3 DNA sequence: TGTGCCAGGGGCGGCCACTGTGATAGCAATCAGCCCCAGCATTTT.